This TCR beta chain emerged from a study of cytomegalovirus exposure and HLA in healthy donors. This clone came up a few times. The antigen is not known. PCR involved 60 Vbeta and 13 Jbeta primers. Original processing notes: An analysis performed later counted 75 million to 80 million unique TCR beta chains (around 10 million of them shared). Assay: immunoSEQ multiplex PCR; the TCRdb copy retains only in-frame clones and omits some. The V and J calls and the clone size are those of that table, but D and trimming were determined from the DNA. This sample has over 100,000 clones, with more than 65% found just once. Points from the study as a whole: CMV antigen specificity of a few CMV-associated chains was confirmed in vitro.

The CDR3 contains 15 residues. The germline gives CDR1 SGHDT, CDR2 YYEEEE. V dropped 4 bases and J dropped 2 bases, with 12 bases sitting between them. This clonotype was obtained from a woman younger than 45 in good health and CMV-seronegative. The sequenced sample was PBMCs. V and J are TRBV5-6 and TRBJ1-4; D is ambiguous. The CDR3 coding sequence is TGTGCCAGCAGCCCCGGGGTCATGACTAATGAAAAACTGTTTTTT. Protein product: CASSPGVMTNEKLFF.